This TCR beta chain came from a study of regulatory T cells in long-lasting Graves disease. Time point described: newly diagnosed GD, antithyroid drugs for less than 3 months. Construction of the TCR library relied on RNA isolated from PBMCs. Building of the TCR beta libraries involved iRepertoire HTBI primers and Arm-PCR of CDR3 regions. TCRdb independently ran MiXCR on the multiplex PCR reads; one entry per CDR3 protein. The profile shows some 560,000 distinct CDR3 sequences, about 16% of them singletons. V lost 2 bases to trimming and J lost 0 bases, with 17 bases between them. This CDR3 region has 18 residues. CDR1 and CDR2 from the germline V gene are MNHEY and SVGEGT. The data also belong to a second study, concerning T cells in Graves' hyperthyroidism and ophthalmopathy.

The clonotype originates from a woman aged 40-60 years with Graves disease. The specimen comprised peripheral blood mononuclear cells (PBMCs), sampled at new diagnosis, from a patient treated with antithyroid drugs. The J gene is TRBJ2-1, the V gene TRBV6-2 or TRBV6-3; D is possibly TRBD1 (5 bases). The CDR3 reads CASSYGWGALSSYNEQFF. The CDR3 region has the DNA TGTGCCAGCAGTTACGGGTGGGGCGCCCTGAGCTCCTACAATGAGCAGTTCTTC.